One and the same sample provided the 11 T cell receptor beta chains below, sequenced in a study of T cell repertoires in cytomegalovirus infection. TCRdb recomputed calls from the reads with MiXCR, one row per CDR3 protein. The repertoire holds 150,000 to 200,000 distinct CDR3 sequences, with approximately 15% as singletons. Sequenced input: PBMCs. The receptor set was obtained from a human donor in good health (CMV status not recorded). Some clones in this sample may be carry-over from other donors' samples.

In its sample, this clonotype was seen a few times. The gene calls are TRBV30 and TRBJ2-4; possibly TRBD2 for D (5 bases). The CDR3 is 12 amino acids. CDR1 and CDR2 from the germline V gene are GTSNPN and SVGIG (reference sequence). With 2 bases removed from V and 5 bases from J, the gap between germline ends came to 7 bases. The CDR3 reads CAWSSGENIQYF. Here the CDR3 DNA reads TGTGCCTGGAGTAGCGGCGAAAACATTCAGTACTTC.

Notes on this clonotype: Being one base from a much bigger clone, this may be a read error. The V and J genes are TRBV5-6 and TRBJ2-1, with 14 bases that match TRBD2. The CDR3 runs to 16 residues. CDR1 and CDR2 from the germline V gene are SGHDT and YYEEEE. Here the CDR3 reads CASSLDGTSGSNVQFF. The CDR3 nucleotides read TGTGCCAGCAGCTTGGACGGGACTAGCGGGAGTAATGTGCAGTTCTTC.

This clonotype was observed once. The chain couples TRBV27 to TRBJ1-2; weak D call: TRBD1 (5 bases). This CDR3 has 17 amino acids. Germline loops: CDR1 MNHEY, CDR2 SMNVEV (reference sequence). V was pared by 3 bases and J by 6 bases, with 23 bases between. The CDR3 sequence: CASSFLPPGSGSDGYTF. The CDR3 nucleotides are TGTGCCAGCAGTTTTCTACCCCCGGGGTCAGGGTCCGATGGCTACACCTTC.

This clonotype was found a few times. This chain joins TRBV5-6 and TRBJ1-2; D not certain. The V gene lost 1 base and the J gene lost 13 bases, with 20 bases spanning the gap. Germline CDR1 reads SGHDT; CDR2 reads YYEEEE. The CDR3 is 14 amino acids. The CDR3 DNA is TGTGCCAGCAGCTTGTCAGGAGACCTATGGTTTGCCACCTTC. Translating it yields CASSLSGDLWFATF.

This clonotype occurred many times. This chain uses TRBV27 with TRBJ1-1; the D is unclear. In germline, CDR1 is MNHEY, CDR2 SMNVEV (reference sequence). CDR3 length: 13 amino acids. The V end lost 4 bases, the J end lost 6 bases, and 12 bases lay between the germline ends. Written as DNA, the CDR3 is TGTGCCAGCAGTTCCTGGGGAGGCTCTGAAGCTTTCTTT. Its protein is CASSSWGGSEAFF.

There are many counts of this clonotype. The chain recombines TRBV14 with TRBJ1-5; D is perhaps TRBD1 (5 bases). The CDR3 extends over 16 amino acids. CDR1 is SGHDN and CDR2 is FVKESK in the germline V gene. The V end was cut by 4 bases, the J end by 0 bases, with 13 bases between. Here the CDR3 reads CASSPWAGTSNQPQHF. The DNA for the CDR3 is TGTGCCAGCAGCCCGTGGGCAGGGACTAGCAATCAGCCCCAGCATTTT.

The rearrangement joins TRBV12-3 or TRBV12-4 to TRBJ1-1, with 11 nucleotides matching TRBD1. The CDR3 has 16 residues. Trimming cost V 5 bases and J 5 bases; bases outside gene matches: 10. The CDR3 DNA is TGTGCCAGCAGTCCCGGGACAGGGGGAGGAGGGACTGAAGCTTTCTTT. It codes for CASSPGTGGGGTEAFF.

This clonotype appeared many times. The CDR3 spells CATSDQSRLAGRETQYF. CDR3 nucleotides: TGTGCCACCAGTGACCAATCCCGGCTAGCGGGACGAGAGACCCAGTACTTC. This rearrangement joins TRBV24-1 to TRBJ2-5, with 9 bases fitting TRBD2. The J segment lost 4 bases and the V segment lost 4 bases, leaving 12 bases of the junction unmatched. The CDR3 sequence is 17 residues long. Germline CDR1 and CDR2: KGHDR and SFDVKD.

This clonotype was observed a handful of times. This chain uses TRBV28 with TRBJ1-1; 9 nucleotides match TRBD1. Per germline, CDR1 MDHEN and CDR2 SYDVKM. The CDR3 is made up of 14 amino acids. Unmatched junction bases numbered 6, after V lost 3 bases and J lost 7 bases. Here the CDR3 DNA reads TGTGCCAGCAGTTTCCCGACAGGGGGAAGTGAAGCTTTCTTT. Its translation is CASSFPTGGSEAFF. Supplemented by reference TRBV28 and TRBJ1-1, the full variable domain reads DVKVTQSSRYLVKRTGEKVFLECVQDMDHENMFWYRQDPGLGLRLIYFSYDVKMKEKGDIPEGYSVSREKKERFSLILESASTNQTSMYLCASSFPTGGSEAFFGQGTRLTVV.

This clonotype turned up a few times. The rearrangement links TRBV10-1 to TRBJ2-7, with D possibly being TRBD2 (6 bases). Trimming took 8 bases from V and 0 from J, leaving 14 bases between them. The germline V gene encodes CDR1 WNHNN and CDR2 SYGVQD (reference sequence). The CDR3 is made up of 14 amino acids. The CDR3 coding sequence is TGCGCCAGCCCGGGGGACGACACCTCCTACGAGCAGTACTTC. Translated: CASPGDDTSYEQYF.

At least ten counts were recorded for this clonotype. The chain combines TRBV7-3 with TRBJ2-1; 7 nucleotides align to TRBD2. After removal of 2 bases from V and 10 bases from J, the junction contained 8 bases not matched to a gene. The CDR3 is 14 residues long. Germline CDR1 reads SGHTA; CDR2 reads FQGTGA. CDR3 sequence (DNA): TGTGCCAGCAGCTTATCGGGGGGAAGGGAGGAGCAGTTCTTC. Protein sequence: CASSLSGGREEQFF.